The entry below describes one T cell receptor (beta chain). What it recognizes is unknown. This specimen belongs to a study of T cell responses to AZD1222 COVID-19 vaccine. Overall study results and limits: The sample set comprised mostly white British donors with more females, and clonal diversity was possibly underestimated. Spike-specific TCR breadth and depth rose after two AZD1222 doses.

Assay: immunoSEQ multiplex PCR; the TCRdb copy retains only in-frame clones and omits some. The table includes approximately 140,000 clones, around nine tenths detected once. Trimming removed 1 base from V and 0 bases from J, with 11 bases in between. The CDR3 is 16 amino acids. Germline CDR1 SGHAT, CDR2 FQNNGV. The material was peripheral blood, obtained 28 days after the second AZD1222 dose. This sequence joins TRBV11-2 and TRBJ2-3; D gene ambiguous. The clonotype comes from an adult who received the AZD1222 COVID-19 vaccine. This CDR3 is CASSLGISVSTDTQYF. The CDR3 region has the DNA TGTGCCAGCAGCTTAGGTATTAGTGTGAGCACAGATACGCAGTATTTT. Drawing the rest from reference TRBV11-2 and TRBJ2-3, the complete variable domain is EAGVAQSPRYKIIEKRQSVAFWCNPISGHATLYWYQQILGQGPKLLIQFQNNGVVDDSQLPKDRFSAERLKGVDSTLKIQPAKLEDSAVYLCASSLGISVSTDTQYFGPGTRLTVL.